This entry features one T cell receptor beta chain sequence. Its target is unknown. Losses at the gene ends were 5 bases for V and 5 bases for J; bases not matched to a gene: 9. The CDR3 is 15 residues long. Germline CDR1 SGHTA, CDR2 FQGNSA. This sample is part of a study of T cell repertoires in cytomegalovirus infection. Overall study context: Shared public TCR beta signatures pointed to both CMV infection and a matching HLA type. Study results and limitations: Frequencies of public TCR beta families were cumulated, and this identified carriers of CMV plus the relevant HLA. It was HLA-C-restricted CMV-specific TCR beta clonotypes that dominated the response ex vivo.

From the reads, TCRdb called clonotypes with MiXCR, one entry per CDR3 protein. The table records 750,000 to 950,000 distinct CDR3 sequences, about 28% of them present only once. The sample consisted of cultured CD8+ T cells from PBMCs, taken from culture after CMV antigen stimulation. This TCR derives from a human donor in good health (CMV status not recorded). Some clones in this sample may be carry-over from other donors' samples. The chain has TRBV7-2 and TRBJ2-1; TRBD1 matches at 7 bases. CDR3 protein: CASSRGQPGNNEQFF. The CDR3 coding sequence is TGTGCCAGCAGCAGGGGACAGCCCGGAAACAATGAGCAGTTCTTC.